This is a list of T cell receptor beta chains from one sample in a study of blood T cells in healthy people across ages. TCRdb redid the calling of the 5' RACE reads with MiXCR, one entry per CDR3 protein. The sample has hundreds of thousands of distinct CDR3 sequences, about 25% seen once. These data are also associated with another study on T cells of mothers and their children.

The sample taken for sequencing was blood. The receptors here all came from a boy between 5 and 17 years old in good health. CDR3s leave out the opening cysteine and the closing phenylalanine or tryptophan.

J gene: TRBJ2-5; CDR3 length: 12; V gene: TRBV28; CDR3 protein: ASSLHRGPETQY
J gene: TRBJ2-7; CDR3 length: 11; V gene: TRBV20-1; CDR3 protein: SARQQGFYEQY
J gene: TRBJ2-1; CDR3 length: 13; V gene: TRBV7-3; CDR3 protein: ASSTGTSGGAKQF
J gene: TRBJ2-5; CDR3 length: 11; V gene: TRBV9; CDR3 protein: ASSAGREETQY
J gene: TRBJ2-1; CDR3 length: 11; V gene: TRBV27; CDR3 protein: ASSFEGINEQF
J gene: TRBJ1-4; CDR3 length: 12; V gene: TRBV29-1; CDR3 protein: SARVAAWNEKLF
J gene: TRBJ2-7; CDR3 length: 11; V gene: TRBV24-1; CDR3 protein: ATSERGSYEQY
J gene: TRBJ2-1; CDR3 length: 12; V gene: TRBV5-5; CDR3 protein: ASSFLPEYNEQF
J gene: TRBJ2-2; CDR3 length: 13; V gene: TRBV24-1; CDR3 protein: ATSDSGTGAGELF
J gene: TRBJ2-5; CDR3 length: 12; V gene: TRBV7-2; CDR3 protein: ASSLAGAGETQY
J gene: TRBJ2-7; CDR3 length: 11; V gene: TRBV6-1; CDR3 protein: ASSEKGLWEQY
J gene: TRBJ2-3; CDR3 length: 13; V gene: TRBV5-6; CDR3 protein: ASSLWGGSTDTQY
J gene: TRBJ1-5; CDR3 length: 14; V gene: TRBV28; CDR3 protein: ASSRTASYSNQPQH
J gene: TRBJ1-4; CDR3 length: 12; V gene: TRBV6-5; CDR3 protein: ASSYRGSSEKLF
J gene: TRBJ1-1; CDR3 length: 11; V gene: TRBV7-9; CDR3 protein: ASSASAVAEAF
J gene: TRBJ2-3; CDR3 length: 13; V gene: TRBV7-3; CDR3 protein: ASSSERSSTDTQY
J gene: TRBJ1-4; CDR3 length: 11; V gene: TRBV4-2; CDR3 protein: ASSQADVKGLF
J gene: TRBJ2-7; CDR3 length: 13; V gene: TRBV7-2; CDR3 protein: ASSPTGGGPFEQY
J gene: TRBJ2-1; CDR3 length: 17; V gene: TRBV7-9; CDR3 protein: ASSLWLSAGWVSYNEQF
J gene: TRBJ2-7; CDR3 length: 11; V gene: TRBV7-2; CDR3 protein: ASSIAMDSEQY
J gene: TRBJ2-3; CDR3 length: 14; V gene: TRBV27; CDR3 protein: ASSSITTGGTDTQY
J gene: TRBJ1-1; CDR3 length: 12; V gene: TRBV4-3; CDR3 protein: ASSQGLGNTEAF
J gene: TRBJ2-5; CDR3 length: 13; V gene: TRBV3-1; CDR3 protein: ASSYMGGSQETQY
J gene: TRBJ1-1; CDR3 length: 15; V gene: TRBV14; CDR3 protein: ASSPNRDSRMNTEAF
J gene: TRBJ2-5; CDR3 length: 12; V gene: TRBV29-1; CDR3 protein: SGPLAGVEETQY
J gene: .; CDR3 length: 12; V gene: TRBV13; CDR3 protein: ASSPDRAAYEQY
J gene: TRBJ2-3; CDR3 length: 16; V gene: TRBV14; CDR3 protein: ASSQGGSRGGLPDTQY
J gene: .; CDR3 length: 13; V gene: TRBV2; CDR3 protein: ASRPHNTSSYEQY
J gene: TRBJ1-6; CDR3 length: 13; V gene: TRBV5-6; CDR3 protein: ASGDRGSYNSPLH
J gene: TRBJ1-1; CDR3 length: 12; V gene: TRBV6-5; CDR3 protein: ASSEDRRSTEAF
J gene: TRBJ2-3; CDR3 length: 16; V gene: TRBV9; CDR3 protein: ASSVGQENLKSTDTQY
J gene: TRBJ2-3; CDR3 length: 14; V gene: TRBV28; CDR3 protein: ASSLWKAGGTDTQY
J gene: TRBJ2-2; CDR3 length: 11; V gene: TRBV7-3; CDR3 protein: ASSSRDTGELF
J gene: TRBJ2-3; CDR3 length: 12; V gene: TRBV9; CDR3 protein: ASSVETSTDTQY
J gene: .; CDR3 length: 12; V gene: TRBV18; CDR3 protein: ASSPYLGASEQY
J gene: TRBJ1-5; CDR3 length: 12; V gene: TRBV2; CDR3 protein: ASSGVWDNQPQH
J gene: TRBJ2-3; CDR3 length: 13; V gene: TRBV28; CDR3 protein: ASSSRGPSTDTQY
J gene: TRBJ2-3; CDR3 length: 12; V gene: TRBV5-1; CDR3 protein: ASSLGDSTDTQY
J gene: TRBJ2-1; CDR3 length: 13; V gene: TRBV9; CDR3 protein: TSSVLGPGWDEQF
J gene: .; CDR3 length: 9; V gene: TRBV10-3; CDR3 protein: AIGGAYEQY
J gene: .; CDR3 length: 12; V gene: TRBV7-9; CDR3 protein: ASSSDRGTYEQY
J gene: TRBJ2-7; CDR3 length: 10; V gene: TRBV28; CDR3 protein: ASTTAAYEQY
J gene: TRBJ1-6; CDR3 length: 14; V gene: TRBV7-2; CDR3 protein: ASSMGQGSYNSPLH
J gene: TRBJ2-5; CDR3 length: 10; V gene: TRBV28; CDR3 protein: ASTDWVETQY
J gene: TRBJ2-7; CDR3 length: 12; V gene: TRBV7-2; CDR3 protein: ASSSASGTYEQY
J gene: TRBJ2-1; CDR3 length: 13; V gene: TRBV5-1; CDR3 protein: ASSLVAGFENEQF